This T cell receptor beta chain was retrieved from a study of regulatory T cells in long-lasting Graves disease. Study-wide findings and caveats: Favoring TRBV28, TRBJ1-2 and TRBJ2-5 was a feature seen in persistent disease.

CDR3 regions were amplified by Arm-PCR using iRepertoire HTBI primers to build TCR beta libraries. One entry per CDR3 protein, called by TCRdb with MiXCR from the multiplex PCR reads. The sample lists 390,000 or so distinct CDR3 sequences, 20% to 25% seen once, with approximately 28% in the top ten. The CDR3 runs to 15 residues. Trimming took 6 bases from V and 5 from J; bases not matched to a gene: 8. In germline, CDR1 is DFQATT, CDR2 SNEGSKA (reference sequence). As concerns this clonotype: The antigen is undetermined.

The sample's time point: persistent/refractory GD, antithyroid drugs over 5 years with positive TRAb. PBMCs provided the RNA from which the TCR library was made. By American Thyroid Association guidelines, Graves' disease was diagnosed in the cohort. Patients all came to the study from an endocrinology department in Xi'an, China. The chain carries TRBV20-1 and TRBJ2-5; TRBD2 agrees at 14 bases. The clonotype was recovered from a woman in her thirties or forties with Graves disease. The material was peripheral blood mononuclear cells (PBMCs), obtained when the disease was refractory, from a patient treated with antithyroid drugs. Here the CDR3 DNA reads TGCAGTGCCTTTACGGGACTAGCGGGAGTTGAGACCCAGTACTTC. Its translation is CSAFTGLAGVETQYF.